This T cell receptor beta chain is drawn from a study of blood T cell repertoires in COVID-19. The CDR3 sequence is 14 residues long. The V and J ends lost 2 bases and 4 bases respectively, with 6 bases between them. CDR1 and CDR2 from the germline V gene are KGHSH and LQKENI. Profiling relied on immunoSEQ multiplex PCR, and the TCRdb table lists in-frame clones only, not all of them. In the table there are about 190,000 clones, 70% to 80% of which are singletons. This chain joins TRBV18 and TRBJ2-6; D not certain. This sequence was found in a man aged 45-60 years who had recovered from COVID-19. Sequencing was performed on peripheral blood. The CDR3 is CASSPLSGANVLTF. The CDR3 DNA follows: TGTGCCAGCTCACCATTATCGGGGGCCAACGTCCTGACTTTC.